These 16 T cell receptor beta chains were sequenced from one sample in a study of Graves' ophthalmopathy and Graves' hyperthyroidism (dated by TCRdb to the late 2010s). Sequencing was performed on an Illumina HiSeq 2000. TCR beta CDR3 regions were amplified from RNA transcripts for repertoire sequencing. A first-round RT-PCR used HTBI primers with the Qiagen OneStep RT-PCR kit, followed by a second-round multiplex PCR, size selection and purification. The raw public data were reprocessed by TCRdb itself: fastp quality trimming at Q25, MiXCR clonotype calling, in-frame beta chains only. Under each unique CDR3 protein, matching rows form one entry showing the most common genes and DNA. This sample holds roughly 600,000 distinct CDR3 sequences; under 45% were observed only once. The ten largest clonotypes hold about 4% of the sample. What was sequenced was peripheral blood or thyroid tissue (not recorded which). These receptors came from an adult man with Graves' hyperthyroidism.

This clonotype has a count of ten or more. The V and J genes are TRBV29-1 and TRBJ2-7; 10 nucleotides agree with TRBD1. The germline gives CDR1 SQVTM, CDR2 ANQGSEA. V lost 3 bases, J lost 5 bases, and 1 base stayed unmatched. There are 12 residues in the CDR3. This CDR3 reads CSVDGQGDEQYF. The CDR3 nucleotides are TGCAGCGTTGATGGACAGGGGGACGAGCAGTACTTC.

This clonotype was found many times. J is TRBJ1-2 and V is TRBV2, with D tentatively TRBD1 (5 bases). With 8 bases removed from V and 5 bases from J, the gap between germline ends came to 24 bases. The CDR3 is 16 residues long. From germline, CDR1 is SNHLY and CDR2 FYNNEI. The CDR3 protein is CASQRGPRGDLYGYTF. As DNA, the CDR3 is TGTGCCAGCCAACGGGGCCCTCGGGGGGACCTTTATGGCTACACCTTC. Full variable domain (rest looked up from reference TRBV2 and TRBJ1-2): EPEVTQTPSHQVTQMGQEVILRCVPISNHLYFYWYRQILGQKVEFLVSFYNNEISEKSEIFDDQFSVERPDGSNFTLKIRSTKLEDSAMYFCASQRGPRGDLYGYTFGSGTRLTVV.

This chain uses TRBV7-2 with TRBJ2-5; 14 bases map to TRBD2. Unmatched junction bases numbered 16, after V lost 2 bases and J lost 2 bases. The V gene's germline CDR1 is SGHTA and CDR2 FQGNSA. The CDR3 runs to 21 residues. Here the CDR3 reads CASSLWVRGGLAGARQETQYF. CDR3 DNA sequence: TGTGCCAGCAGCTTATGGGTCCGGGGGGGACTAGCGGGGGCCAGACAAGAGACCCAGTACTTC.

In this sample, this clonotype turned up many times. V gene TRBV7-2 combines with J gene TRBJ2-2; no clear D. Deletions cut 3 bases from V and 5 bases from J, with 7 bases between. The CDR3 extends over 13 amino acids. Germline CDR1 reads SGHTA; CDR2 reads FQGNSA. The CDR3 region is CASSFSKTGELFF. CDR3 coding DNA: TGTGCCAGCAGCTTTTCTAAAACCGGGGAGCTGTTTTTT.

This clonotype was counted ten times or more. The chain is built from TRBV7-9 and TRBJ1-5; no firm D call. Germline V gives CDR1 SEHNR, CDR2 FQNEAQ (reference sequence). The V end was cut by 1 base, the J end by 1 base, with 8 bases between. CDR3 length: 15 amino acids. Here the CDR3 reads CASSLGQSSNQPQHF. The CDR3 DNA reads TGTGCCAGCAGCTTAGGGCAGTCAAGCAATCAGCCCCAGCATTTT.

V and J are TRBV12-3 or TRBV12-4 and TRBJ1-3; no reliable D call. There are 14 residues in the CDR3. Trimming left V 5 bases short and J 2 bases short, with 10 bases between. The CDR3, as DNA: TGTGCCAGCAGTGAGGGTATCGCTGGAAACACCATATATTTT. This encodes CASSEGIAGNTIYF.

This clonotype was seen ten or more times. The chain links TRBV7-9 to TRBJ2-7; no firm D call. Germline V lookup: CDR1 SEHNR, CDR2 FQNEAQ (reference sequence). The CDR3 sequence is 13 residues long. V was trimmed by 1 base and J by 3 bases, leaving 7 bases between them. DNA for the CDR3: TGTGCCAGCAGCTTAGGGGTTCACTACGAGCAGTACTTC. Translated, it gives CASSLGVHYEQYF.

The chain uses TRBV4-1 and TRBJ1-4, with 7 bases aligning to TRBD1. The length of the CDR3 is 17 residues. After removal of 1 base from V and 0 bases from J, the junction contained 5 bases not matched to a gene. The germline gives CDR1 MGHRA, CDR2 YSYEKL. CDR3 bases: TGCGCCAGCAGCCAAGGGAGGGGGCAAACAACTAATGAAAAACTGTTTTTT. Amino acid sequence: CASSQGRGQTTNEKLFF.

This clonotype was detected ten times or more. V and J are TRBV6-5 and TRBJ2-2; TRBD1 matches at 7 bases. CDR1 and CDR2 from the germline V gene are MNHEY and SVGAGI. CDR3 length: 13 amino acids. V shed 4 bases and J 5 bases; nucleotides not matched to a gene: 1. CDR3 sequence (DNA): TGTGCCAGCAGTTGGACAGGAACCGGGGAGCTGTTTTTT. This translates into CASSWTGTGELFF.

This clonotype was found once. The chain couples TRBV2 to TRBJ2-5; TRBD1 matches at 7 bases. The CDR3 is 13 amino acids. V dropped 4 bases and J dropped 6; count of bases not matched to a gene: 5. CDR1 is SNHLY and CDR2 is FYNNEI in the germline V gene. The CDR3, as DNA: TGTGCCAGCAGTGGACAGGGCGCCAAGACCCAGTACTTC. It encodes CASSGQGAKTQYF.

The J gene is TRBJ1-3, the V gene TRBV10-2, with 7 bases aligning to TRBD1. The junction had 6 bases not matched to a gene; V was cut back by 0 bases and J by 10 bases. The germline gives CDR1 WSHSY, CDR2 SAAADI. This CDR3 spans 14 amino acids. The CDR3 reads CASSESAGGETIYF. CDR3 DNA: TGCGCCAGCAGTGAGTCGGCAGGGGGAGAGACCATATATTTT.

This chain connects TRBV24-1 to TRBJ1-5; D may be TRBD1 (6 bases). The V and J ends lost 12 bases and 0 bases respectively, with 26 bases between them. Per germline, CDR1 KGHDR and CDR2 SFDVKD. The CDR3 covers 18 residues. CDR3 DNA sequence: TGTGCCTGGGCCAGGGGAACCGCGTTGGGGATTAGCAATCAGCCCCAGCATTTT. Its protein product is CAWARGTALGISNQPQHF.

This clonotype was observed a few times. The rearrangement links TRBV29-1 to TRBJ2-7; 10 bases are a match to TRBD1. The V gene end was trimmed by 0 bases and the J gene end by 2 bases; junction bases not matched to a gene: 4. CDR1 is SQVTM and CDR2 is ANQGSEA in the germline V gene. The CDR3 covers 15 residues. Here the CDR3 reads CSVEDRQGATYEQYF. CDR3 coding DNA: TGCAGCGTTGAAGACCGACAGGGGGCCACCTACGAGCAGTACTTC.

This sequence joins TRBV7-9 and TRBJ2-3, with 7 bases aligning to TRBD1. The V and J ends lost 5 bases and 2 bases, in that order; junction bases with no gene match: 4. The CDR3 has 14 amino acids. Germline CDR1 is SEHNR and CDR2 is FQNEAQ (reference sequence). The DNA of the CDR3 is TGTGCCAGCAGCCCGGGACAGTACACAGATACGCAGTATTTT. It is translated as CASSPGQYTDTQYF.

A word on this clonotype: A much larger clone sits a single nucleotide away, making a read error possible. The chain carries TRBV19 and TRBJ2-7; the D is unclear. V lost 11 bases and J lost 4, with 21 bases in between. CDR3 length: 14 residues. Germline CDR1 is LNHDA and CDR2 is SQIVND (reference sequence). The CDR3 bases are TGTGCCTGCAGTTACTCGAGCGTGGGGTACGAGCAGTACTTC. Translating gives CACSYSSVGYEQYF.

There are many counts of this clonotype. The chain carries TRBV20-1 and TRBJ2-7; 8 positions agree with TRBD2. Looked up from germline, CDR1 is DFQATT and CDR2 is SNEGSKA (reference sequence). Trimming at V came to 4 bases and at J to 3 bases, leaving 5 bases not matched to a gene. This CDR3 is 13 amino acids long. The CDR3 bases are TGCAGTGCTACCCTTAGCGGGGTCTACGAGCAGTACTTC. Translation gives CSATLSGVYEQYF.